A selection of T cell receptor beta chains follows, all from one sample in a study of technical replicates of blood from several donors. Only in-frame clones appear in the TCRdb table, and some are missing; sequencing was by immunoSEQ multiplex PCR. The repertoire holds tens of thousands of clones, with nearly 96% as singletons. Sequencing was done on a sample of T cells isolated from PBMCs. The source is a human donor in good health. Both conserved end residues are part of each CDR3. A D gene is named only where the DNA matches it firmly. The listing skips clone size in some rows; elsewhere it reads once, few, many or a size class.

abundance	v_gene	d_gene	j_gene	CDR3nt	CDR3aa
-	TRBV5-6	TRBD2	TRBJ2-1	TGTGCCAGCAGCGGGGGGCTAGCGGGATACAATGAGCAGTTCTTC	CASSGGLAGYNEQFF
-	TRBV19	-	TRBJ1-5	TGTGCCAGTAGTACCAGGGGTGGGATAGGTCAGCCCCAGCATTTT	CASSTRGGIGQPQHF
-	TRBV28	-	TRBJ2-7	TGTGCCAGCAGCCCTTCCACGGACAGTTTCTCCTACGAGCAGTACTTC	CASSPSTDSFSYEQYF
-	TRBV7-9	-	TRBJ1-1	TGTGCCAGCAGCTTAACACAGGGTGAAGCTTTCTTT	CASSLTQGEAFF
-	TRBV11-3	-	TRBJ2-7	TGTGCCAGCAGCTTAGAGACGGGAGACGAGCAGTACTTC	CASSLETGDEQYF
-	TRBV6-1	-	TRBJ1-5	TGTGCCAGCAGTGACAGGGAAAGTCAGCCCCAGCATTTT	CASSDRESQPQHF
-	TRBV7-8	-	TRBJ2-1	TGTGCCAGCAGCTTAGTGACTGGTGGCTCCTACAATGAGCAGTTCTTC	CASSLVTGGSYNEQFF
-	TRBV25-1	-	TRBJ2-1	TGTGCCAGCAGTTTAAATGAGCAGTTCTTC	CASSLNEQFF
-	TRBV7-7	-	TRBJ2-7	TGTGCTAGCAGCCCGCTAGGGGAAAACTACGAGCAGTACTTC	CASSPLGENYEQYF
-	TRBV5-4	TRBD1	TRBJ1-4	TGTGCCAGCAGCTCGACAGGGTCGGTCGAAAAACTGTTTTTT	CASSSTGSVEKLFF
-	TRBV6-5	TRBD1	TRBJ1-2	TGTGCCAGCAGTTACTCAGGAGGACAGGGGGAAGGCTACACCTTC	CASSYSGGQGEGYTF
-	TRBV18	TRBD1	TRBJ1-2	TGTGCCAGCTTCCCCTGGCTCCCGGGGACAGATTATGGCTACACCTTC	CASFPWLPGTDYGYTF
-	TRBV29-1	-	TRBJ2-2	TGCAGCGTACTCAGGGGTTCTAACACCGGGGAGCTGTTTTTT	CSVLRGSNTGELFF
-	TRBV9	TRBD1	TRBJ2-1	TGTGCCAGCAGCACTCCCCGACAGGGAAGCTCCTACAATGAGCAGTTCTTC	CASSTPRQGSSYNEQFF
-	TRBV4-1	TRBD2	TRBJ2-7	TGCGCCAGCAGCCACCGTAGCGGGAAATTGCACGAGCAGTACTTC	CASSHRSGKLHEQYF
-	TRBV6-4	TRBD2	TRBJ2-3	TGTGCCAGCCGTAGCGGGAGCACAGATACGCAGTATTTT	CASRSGSTDTQYF
-	TRBV5-4	-	TRBJ2-7	TGTGCCAGCAGCCCGTTTCCGGAGAACTACGAGCAGTACTTC	CASSPFPENYEQYF
-	TRBV29-1	-	TRBJ2-2	TGCAGCGTTGACCAGGGAAACACCGGGGAGCTGTTTTTT	CSVDQGNTGELFF
-	TRBV11-3	TRBD1	TRBJ2-7	TGTGCCAGCAGCTTAGATGGTCAGGGGGCGCTTGGCGAGCAGTACTTC	CASSLDGQGALGEQYF
-	TRBV11-3	-	TRBJ2-3	TGTGCCAGCAGCCCCAGGGGCGGGTGGACAGATACGCAGTATTTT	CASSPRGGWTDTQYF
-	TRBV5-1	TRBD2	TRBJ2-1	TGCGCCAGCAGCTTGTTGGGGACTAGCGCCTTCAATGAGCAGTTCTTC	CASSLLGTSAFNEQFF
-	TRBV2	TRBD2	TRBJ2-1	TGTGCCAGCAGTGCGACCCGGACTAGCGGGAGGGGTAGGTATGAGCAGTTCTTC	CASSATRTSGRGRYEQFF
-	TRBV10-3	TRBD2	TRBJ2-5	TGTGCCATCAGTGAGGGCCAGCGGGAGCGGGAGACCCAGTACTTC	CAISEGQRERETQYF
-	TRBV5-8	TRBD1	TRBJ2-1	TGTGCCAGCAGCTTGAGGGGGCCCTCCTACAATGAGCAGTTCTTC	CASSLRGPSYNEQFF
-	TRBV5-8	TRBD1	TRBJ2-7	TGTGCCAGCAGCTTGACAGGGGGCGTCCTAATGCGGCAGTACTTC	CASSLTGGVLMRQYF
-	TRBV5-4	-	TRBJ2-3	TGTGCCAGCAGCGTTACCAGGGGTGGTACAGATACGCAGTATTTT	CASSVTRGGTDTQYF
once	TRBV10-2	-	TRBJ1-3	TGCGCCAGCAGTTTACTGAGGGAGGGCTCTGGAAACACCATATATTTT	CASSLLREGSGNTIYF
-	TRBV11-2	TRBD2	TRBJ2-1	TGTGCCAGCAGCTTGTCTAGCGGGAATGTTGGCAATGAGCAGTTCTTC	CASSLSSGNVGNEQFF
-	TRBV7-2	TRBD1	TRBJ1-5	TGTGCCAGCAGCCAGGGGACAGGGGTATTCTCGAGCAATCAGCCCCAGCATTTT	CASSQGTGVFSSNQPQHF
-	TRBV6-5	-	TRBJ1-1	TGTGCCAGCAGGAGCGGGGAGGGGAATACTGAAGCTTTCTTT	CASRSGEGNTEAFF
-	TRBV4-2	-	TRBJ1-1	TGTGCCAGCAGCCAAGATTTGGGGCCCAGTCGTGAAGCTTTCTTT	CASSQDLGPSREAFF
-	TRBV5-6	-	TRBJ2-7	TGTGCCAGCAGCCCGTCCCGGGACTACGAGCAGTACTTC	CASSPSRDYEQYF
-	TRBV6-6	TRBD1	TRBJ1-2	TGTGCCAGCAGTTACCCCTTGACAGGGAACTATGGCTACACCTTC	CASSYPLTGNYGYTF
-	TRBV5-5	-	TRBJ1-5	TGTGCCAGCAGTGGGCGCAGCAATCAGCCCCAGCATTTT	CASSGRSNQPQHF
-	TRBV11-2	-	TRBJ2-3	TGTGCCAGCAGCTTCTCCGCCTCCTCACTTTCTAGCACAGATACGCAGTATTTT	CASSFSASSLSSTDTQYF